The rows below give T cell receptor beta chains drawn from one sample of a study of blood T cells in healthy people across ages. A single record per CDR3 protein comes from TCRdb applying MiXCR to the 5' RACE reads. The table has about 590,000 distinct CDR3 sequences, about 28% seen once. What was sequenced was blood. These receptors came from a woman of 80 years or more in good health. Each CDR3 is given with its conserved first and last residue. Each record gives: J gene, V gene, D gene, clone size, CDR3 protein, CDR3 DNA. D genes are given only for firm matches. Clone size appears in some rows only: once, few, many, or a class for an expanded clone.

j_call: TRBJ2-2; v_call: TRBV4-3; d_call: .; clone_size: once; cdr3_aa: CASSQDVNSLTGELFF; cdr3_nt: TGCGCCAGCAGCCAAGATGTGAATAGTTTGACCGGGGAGCTGTTTTTT
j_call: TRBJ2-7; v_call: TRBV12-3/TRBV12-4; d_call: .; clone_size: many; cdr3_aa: CASSLEGFSYEQYF; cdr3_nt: TGTGCCAGCAGTTTAGAGGGGTTCTCCTACGAGCAGTACTTC
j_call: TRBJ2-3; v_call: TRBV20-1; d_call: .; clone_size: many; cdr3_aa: CSARLNTQYF; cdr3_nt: TGCAGTGCTAGACTGAATACGCAGTATTTT
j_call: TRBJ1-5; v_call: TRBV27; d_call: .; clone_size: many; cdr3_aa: CASSPGVSNQPQHF; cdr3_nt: TGTGCCAGCAGTCCAGGGGTTAGCAATCAGCCCCAGCATTTT
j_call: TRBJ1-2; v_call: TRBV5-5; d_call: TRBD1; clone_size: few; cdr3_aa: CASSLRDRGGHGYTF; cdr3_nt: TGTGCAAGCAGCTTGAGGGACAGGGGAGGTCATGGCTACACCTTC
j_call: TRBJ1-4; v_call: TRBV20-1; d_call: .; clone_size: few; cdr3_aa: CSARALEQGGEKLFF; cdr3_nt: TGCAGTGCTAGAGCATTAGAACAGGGCGGTGAAAAACTGTTTTTT
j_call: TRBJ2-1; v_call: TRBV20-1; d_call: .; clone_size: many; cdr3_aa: CSAREPRPYNEQFF; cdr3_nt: TGCAGTGCTAGAGAGCCGAGACCCTACAATGAGCAGTTCTTC
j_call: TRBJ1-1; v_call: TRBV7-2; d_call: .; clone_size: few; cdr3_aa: CASSLIRDTEAFF; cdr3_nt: TGTGCCAGCAGCCTCATCCGGGACACTGAAGCTTTCTTT
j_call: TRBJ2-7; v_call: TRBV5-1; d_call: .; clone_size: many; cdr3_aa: CASSLDRTRSYEQYF; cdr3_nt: TGCGCCAGCAGCTTGGACAGGACCCGCTCCTACGAGCAGTACTTC
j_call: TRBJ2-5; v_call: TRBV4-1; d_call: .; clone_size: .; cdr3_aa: CASSQVRGIGYNEQYF; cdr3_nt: TGCGCCAGCAGCCAAGTTCGGGGTATAGGGTACAATGAGCAGTACTTC
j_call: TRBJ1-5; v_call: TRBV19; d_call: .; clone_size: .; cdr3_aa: CASSTQGVKEPQHF; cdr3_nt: TGTGCCAGTAGTACTCAAGGGGTAAAGGAGCCCCAGCATTTT
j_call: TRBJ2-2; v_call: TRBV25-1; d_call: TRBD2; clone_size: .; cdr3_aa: CASNKGLAGAANTGERFF; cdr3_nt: TGTGCCAGCAACAAGGGGCTAGCGGGGGCCGCGAACACCGGGGAGCGGTTTTTT
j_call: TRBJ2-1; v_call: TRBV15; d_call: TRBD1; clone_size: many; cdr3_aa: CATSRDDTGGNEQFF; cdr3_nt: TGTGCCACCAGCAGAGACGACACAGGGGGCAATGAGCAGTTCTTC
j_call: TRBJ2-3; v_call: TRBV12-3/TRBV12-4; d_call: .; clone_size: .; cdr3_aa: CASSLRAGVRTDTQYF; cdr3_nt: TGTGCCAGCAGTTTAAGGGCAGGCGTGAGAACAGATACGCAGTATTTT
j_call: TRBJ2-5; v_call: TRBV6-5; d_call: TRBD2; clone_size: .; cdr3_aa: CASTPRASGSAETQYF; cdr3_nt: TGTGCCAGCACCCCTCGGGCTAGCGGGAGTGCAGAGACCCAGTACTTC
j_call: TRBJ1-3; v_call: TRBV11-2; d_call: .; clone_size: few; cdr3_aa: CASSNRAFGNTIYF; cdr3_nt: TGTGCCAGCAGCAACAGAGCGTTCGGAAACACCATATATTTT
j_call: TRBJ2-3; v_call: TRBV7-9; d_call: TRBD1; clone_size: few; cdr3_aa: CASSPPGTGGDTQYF; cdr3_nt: TGTGCCAGCAGCCCCCCGGGGACAGGGGGAGATACGCAGTATTTT
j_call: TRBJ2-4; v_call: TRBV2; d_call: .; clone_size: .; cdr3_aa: CASTKGGRLAVQFYF; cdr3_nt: TGTGCCAGCACCAAGGGGGGTAGGCTAGCGGTACAGTTTTACTTC
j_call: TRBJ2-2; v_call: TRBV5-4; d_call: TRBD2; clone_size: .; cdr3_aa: CAGSISGGSRGELFF; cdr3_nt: TGTGCCGGCAGCATAAGCGGGGGGTCGCGCGGGGAGCTGTTTTTT
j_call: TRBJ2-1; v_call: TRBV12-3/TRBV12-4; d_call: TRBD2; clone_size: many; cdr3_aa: CASSHGTKIEFF; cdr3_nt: TGTGCCAGCAGTCATGGGACTAAAATCGAGTTCTTC
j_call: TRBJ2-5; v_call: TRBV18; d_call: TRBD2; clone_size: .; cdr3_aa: CASSPPGGDETQYF; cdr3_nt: TGTGCCAGCTCACCACCGGGAGGGGATGAGACCCAGTACTTC
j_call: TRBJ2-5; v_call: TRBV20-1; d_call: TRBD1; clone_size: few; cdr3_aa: CSPYRGENEQYF; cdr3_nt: TGCAGTCCTTACAGGGGGGAAAATGAGCAGTACTTC
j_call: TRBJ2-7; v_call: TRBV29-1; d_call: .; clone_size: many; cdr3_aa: CSVTQGRGAYEQYF; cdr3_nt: TGCAGCGTTACACAGGGCAGAGGGGCCTACGAGCAGTACTTC
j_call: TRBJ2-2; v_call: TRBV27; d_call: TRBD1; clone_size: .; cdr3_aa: CASRNRDRDNGELFF; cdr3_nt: TGTGCCAGCAGGAACCGGGACAGGGATAACGGGGAGCTGTTTTTT
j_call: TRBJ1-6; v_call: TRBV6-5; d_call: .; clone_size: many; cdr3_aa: CASSLAEGRSPLHF; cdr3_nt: TGTGCCAGCAGCCTGGCGGAAGGGAGGTCACCCCTCCACTTT
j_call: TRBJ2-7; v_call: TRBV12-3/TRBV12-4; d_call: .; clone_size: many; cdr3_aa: CASKRDGTYEQYF; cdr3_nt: TGTGCCAGCAAGAGAGACGGTACCTACGAGCAGTACTTC
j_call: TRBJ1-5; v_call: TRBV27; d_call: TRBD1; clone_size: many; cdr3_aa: CASSPQTGVGNQPQHF; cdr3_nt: TGTGCCAGCAGTCCCCAGACAGGGGTCGGCAATCAGCCCCAGCATTTT
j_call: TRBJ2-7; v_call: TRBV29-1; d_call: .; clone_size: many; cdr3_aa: CSVEAQGYYEQYF; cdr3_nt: TGCAGCGTTGAAGCTCAGGGCTACTACGAGCAGTACTTC
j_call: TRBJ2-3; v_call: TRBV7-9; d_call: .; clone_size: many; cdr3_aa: CASSPGTSGDTQYF; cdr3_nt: TGTGCCAGCAGCCCCGGGACCTCAGGAGATACGCAGTATTTT
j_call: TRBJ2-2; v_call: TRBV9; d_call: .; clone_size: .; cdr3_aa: CASSAPGHITGGLFF; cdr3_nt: TGTGCCAGCAGCGCTCCGGGACACATCACCGGGGGGCTGTTTTTT
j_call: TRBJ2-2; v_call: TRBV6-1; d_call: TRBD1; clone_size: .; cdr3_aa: CASSETDRGMTTGELFF; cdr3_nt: TGTGCCAGCAGTGAAACTGACAGGGGAATGACCACCGGGGAGCTGTTTTTT
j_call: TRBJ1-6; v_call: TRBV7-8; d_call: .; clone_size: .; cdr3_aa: CASMGRGAYNSPLHF; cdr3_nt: TGTGCCAGCATGGGACGGGGGGCCTATAATTCACCCCTCCACTTT
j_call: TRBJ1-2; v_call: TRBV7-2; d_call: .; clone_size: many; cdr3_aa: CASSSDSYGYTF; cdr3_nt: TGTGCCAGCAGCTCAGACAGTTATGGCTACACCTTC
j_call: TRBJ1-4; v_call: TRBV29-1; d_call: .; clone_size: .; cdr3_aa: CSVGKAGASNEKLFF; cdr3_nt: TGCAGCGTTGGGAAGGCCGGGGCTTCTAATGAAAAACTGTTTTTT
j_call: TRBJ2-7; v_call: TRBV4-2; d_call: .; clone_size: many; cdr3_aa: CASSQVGDNYEQYF; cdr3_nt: TGTGCCAGCAGCCAAGTGGGTGACAACTACGAGCAGTACTTC
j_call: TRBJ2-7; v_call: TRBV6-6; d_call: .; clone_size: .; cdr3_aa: CASSYLTRQVGSYEQYF; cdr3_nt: TGTGCCAGCAGTTACCTTACTCGACAGGTTGGCTCCTACGAGCAGTACTTC
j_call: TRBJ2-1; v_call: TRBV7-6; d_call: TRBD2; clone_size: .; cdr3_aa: CASSPTGTSRFNEQFF; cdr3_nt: TGTGCCAGCAGCCCCACCGGGACTAGCAGATTCAATGAGCAGTTCTTT
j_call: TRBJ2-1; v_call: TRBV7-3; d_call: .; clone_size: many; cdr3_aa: CASSRGPNRDNEQFF; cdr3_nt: TGTGCCAGCAGCCGAGGGCCTAATAGGGACAATGAGCAGTTCTTC
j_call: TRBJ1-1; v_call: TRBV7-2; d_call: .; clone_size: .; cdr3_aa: CASSLQVANTEAFF; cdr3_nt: TGTGCCAGCAGCCTACAGGTCGCGAACACTGAAGCTTTCTTT
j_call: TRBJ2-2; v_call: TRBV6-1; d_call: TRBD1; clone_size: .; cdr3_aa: CASSERNRGNTGELFF; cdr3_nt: TGTGCCAGCAGTGAAAGGAACAGGGGGAATACCGGGGAGCTGTTTTTT
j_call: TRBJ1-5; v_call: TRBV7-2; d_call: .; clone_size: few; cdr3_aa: CASSFAGSGGQPQHF; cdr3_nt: TGTGCCAGCAGCTTTGCGGGGTCGGGGGGTCAGCCCCAGCATTTT
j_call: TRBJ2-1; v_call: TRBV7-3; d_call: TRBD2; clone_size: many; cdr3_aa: CASSLRLASEQFF; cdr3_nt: TGTGCCAGCAGCCTGAGACTAGCTTCCGAGCAGTTCTTC
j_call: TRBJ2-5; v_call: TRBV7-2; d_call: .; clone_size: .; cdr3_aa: CASSPPGLTSQETQYF; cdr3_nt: TGTGCCAGCAGCCCCCCTGGGCTAACATCCCAAGAGACCCAGTACTTC
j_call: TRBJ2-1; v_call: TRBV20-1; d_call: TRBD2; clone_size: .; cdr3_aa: CSARELAGGGYNERFF; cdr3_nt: TGCAGTGCTCGCGAATTAGCGGGAGGTGGGTACAATGAGCGGTTCTTC
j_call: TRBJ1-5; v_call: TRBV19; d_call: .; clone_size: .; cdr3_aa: CASRNTGISNQPQHF; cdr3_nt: TGTGCCAGTCGGAACACAGGGATCAGCAATCAGCCCCAGCATTTT
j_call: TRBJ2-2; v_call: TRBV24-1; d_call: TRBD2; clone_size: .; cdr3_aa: CATSDLRGGRNTGELFF; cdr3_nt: TGTGCCACCAGTGATTTGCGGGGGGGCAGGAACACCGGGGAGCTGTTTTTT
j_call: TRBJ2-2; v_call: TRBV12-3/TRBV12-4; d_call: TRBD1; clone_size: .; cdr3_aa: CASSIQGARAGELFF; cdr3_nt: TGTGCCAGCAGTATCCAGGGGGCGAGGGCCGGGGAGCTGTTTTTT
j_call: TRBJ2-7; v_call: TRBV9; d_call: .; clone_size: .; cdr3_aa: CASSARQTSYNEQYF; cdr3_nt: TGTGCCAGCAGCGCAAGACAGACCTCCTACAATGAGCAGTACTTC
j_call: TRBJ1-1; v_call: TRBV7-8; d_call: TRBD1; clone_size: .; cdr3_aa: CASRAGTDNTEAFF; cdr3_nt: TGTGCCAGCAGAGCCGGGACAGATAACACTGAAGCTTTCTTT
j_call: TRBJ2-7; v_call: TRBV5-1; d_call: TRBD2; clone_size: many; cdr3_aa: CASSSELAGLSGEQYF; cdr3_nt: TGCGCCAGCAGCTCGGAACTAGCGGGGTTGTCGGGCGAGCAGTACTTC
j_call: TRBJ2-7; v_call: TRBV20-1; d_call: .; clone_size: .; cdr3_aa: CSARDPRETDEQYF; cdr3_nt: TGCAGTGCTAGAGACCCCAGGGAAACCGACGAGCAGTACTTC
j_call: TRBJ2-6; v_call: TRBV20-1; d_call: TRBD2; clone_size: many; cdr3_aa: CSAYRLAGGSGANVLTF; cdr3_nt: TGCAGTGCCTACCGACTAGCGGGCGGCTCTGGGGCCAACGTCCTGACTTTC
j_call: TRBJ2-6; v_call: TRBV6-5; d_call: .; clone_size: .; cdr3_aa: CASSPEDSGANVLTF; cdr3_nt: TGTGCCAGCAGCCCAGAAGACTCTGGGGCCAACGTCCTGACTTTC
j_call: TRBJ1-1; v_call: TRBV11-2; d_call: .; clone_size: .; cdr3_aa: CASSLDLGRGTEAFF; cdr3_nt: TGTGCCAGCAGCTTAGATTTGGGGCGAGGCACTGAAGCTTTCTTT
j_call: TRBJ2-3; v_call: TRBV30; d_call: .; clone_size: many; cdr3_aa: CAWSVGEITRTDTQYF; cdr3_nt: TGTGCCTGGAGTGTGGGAGAGATTACCCGCACAGATACGCAGTATTTT
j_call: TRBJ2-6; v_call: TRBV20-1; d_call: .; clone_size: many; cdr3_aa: CSASAGAGANVLTF; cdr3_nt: TGCAGTGCTAGTGCAGGGGCTGGGGCCAACGTCCTGACTTTC
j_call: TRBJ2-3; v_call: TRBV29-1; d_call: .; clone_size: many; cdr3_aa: CSVVVASTDTQYF; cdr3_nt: TGCAGCGTTGTTGTGGCTAGCACAGATACGCAGTATTTT
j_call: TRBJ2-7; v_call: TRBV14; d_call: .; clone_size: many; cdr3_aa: CASSQADYEQYF; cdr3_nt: TGTGCCAGCAGCCAAGCAGATTACGAGCAGTACTTC